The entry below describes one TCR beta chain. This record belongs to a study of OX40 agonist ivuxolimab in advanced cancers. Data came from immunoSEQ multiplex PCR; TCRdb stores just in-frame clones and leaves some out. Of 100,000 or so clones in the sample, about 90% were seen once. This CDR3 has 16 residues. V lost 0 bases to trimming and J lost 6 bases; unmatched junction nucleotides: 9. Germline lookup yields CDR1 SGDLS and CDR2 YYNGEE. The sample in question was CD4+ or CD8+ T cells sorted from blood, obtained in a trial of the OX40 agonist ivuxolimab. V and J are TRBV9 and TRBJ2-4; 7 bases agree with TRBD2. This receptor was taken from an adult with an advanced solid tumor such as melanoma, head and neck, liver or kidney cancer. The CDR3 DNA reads TGTGCCAGCAGCGTAGGGGGCGCGGGAGAAGTAAACATTCAGTACTTC. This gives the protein CASSVGGAGEVNIQYF.